Sequencing of this TCR beta chain was carried out in a study of T cells in Graves' hyperthyroidism and ophthalmopathy (dated by TCRdb to between 2018 and 2020). With regard to the full study: Peripheral blood was collected at initial diagnosis, before any treatment. TCR V-J signatures able to tell the groups apart were searched for in a discovery cohort of around 95 patients, of whom roughly 42 had Graves' ophthalmopathy and 55 to 65 had stable Graves' hyperthyroidism. Prospective prediction of ophthalmopathy was tested in an independent validation cohort consisting of about 20 hyperthyroidism patients and around 16 patients who later progressed to ophthalmopathy. The 100 or so discovery patients were randomly split 7:3 into training and test sets. In addition, the study compared T-cell repertoires in thyroid tissue and in blood from roughly six Graves' hyperthyroidism patients. Once sampling was done, hyperthyroidism patients were given methimazole at a starting dose of 30 mg daily, whereas ophthalmopathy patients were given high-dose intravenous methylprednisolone. The paper reports TCR Vbeta CDR3 sequencing of roughly 140 peripheral blood samples: under 45 ophthalmopathy, roughly 80 hyperthyroidism and 17 progressor patients.

Stable Graves' hyperthyroidism was defined as the absence of progression to ophthalmopathy over 18 months of follow-up. The hyperthyroidism patients were between 18 and 65 years old and newly diagnosed, with a disease duration of less than 2 months. Any patient with an uncontrolled infection, another autoimmune disease, pregnancy or lactation was excluded. Diagnoses relied on clinical symptoms, serum thyroxine and TRAb, thyroid ultrasound and orbital computed tomography. Ficoll-Paque density gradient centrifugation was used to isolate PBMCs from 8.5 to 10 ml of fresh peripheral blood. Trizol reagent was used to extract total RNA, and RNA quality was then checked on an Agilent 2100 Bioanalyzer. The V and J ends are trimmed by 6 bases and 0 bases, leaving 14 bases between them. The germline V gene yields MNHNS for CDR1 and SASEGT for CDR2. Measured from the cysteine to the phenylalanine, the CDR3 is 15 residues long. Only the CDR3 portion is preserved as DNA: 45 bases, with reading frame beginning at the first base.

This clonotype has just a few counts. No cognate antigen has been identified for it. No per-base quality is available; no much larger clone lies one base away. The study at large found these results: No statistical method was used to set the sample size in advance, and investigators knew the group allocation. A 13 V-J signature model separated ophthalmopathy from stable hyperthyroidism, with approximately 86% sensitivity and about 81% specificity in cross-validation and 80%/75% in testing. During validation, the model predicted progression to ophthalmopathy a median of approximately 6.5 months ahead of onset, with almost 71% sensitivity and almost 75% specificity. Most expanded thyroid clonotypes (frequency above 0.001) were also found in blood, which suggests that blood repertoires may mirror thyroid immune responses.

The TCR beta CDR3 regions were amplified from the RNA transcripts. A first-round RT-PCR of the TCR CDR3 used the HTBI primer set with the Qiagen OneStep RT-PCR kit. Libraries were constructed in a second round of multiplex PCR, after which size selection and purification were performed. Paired-end sequencing of the libraries was performed with 100 bp reads on an Illumina HiSeq2000. Processing in the source paper ran as follows. Raw data were processed with SOAPnuke, discarding reads with adapters, uncalled bases, mean Phred below 15, or no exact constant-primer or identifier match. High-quality paired reads were merged using COPE v1.2.5, and each unique nucleotide sequence was defined as a clonotype. MiTCR v1.1 was used to align clonotypes to the IMGT TRBV, TRBD and TRBJ reference segments. Analysis was restricted to V-J combinations with a frequency above 0.0001, which covered about 99% of repertoires. A TCS score was defined as the ratio between F50 (clonal expansion) and ExV (chaos), using BLOSUM62-based TCRdist between CDR3 peptides within each V-J. Welch's t-statistics and random forest reduced some 510 V-J features to 13, which were used in a naive Bayes classifier (R e1071). TCRdb handled the public reads itself, with Q25 trimming in fastp and clone calling in MiXCR, and kept productive beta chains. All rows with the same CDR3 protein become a single entry with the most common DNA and genes. The V and J calls reflect TCRdb's pipeline rather than the authors' work. The sample has 500,000 to 600,000 distinct CDR3 sequences on record, about a sixth of them singletons. Of the sample, 15% to 20% is held by the ten largest clones.

The TCR was taken from a woman aged 18-29 years with Graves' hyperthyroidism. Recombination linked TRBV6-1 to TRBJ1-2; TRBD1 could be the D gene, as 6 bases match. Sequencing was carried out using blood. This receptor has the CDR3 CASSFGGAANYGYTF. The nucleotide sequence reads TGTGCCAGCAGCTTTGGGGGGGCCGCTAACTATGGCTACACCTTC.